The TCR beta chain under discussion was sequenced for a study of blood T cell repertoires in COVID-19. Study summary: Samples came from the United States, Italy and Spain, spanning acute and convalescent COVID-19. Nucleic acid was either cDNA or gDNA, and it came from T cells, B-cell-depleted T cells, or PBMCs.

In the original processing: Using reference gene primer amplification, nucleated cell counts were estimated. Profiled with immunoSEQ multiplex PCR; TCRdb holds only in-frame clones, not every one. D and trimming come from the DNA, and the V and J calls and clone size come from that table. The sample holds about 190,000 clones, 78% seen once. Those who participated ranged in age from about 18 to 89 years and resided in roughly 26 US areas. This CDR3 has 13 amino acids. With 4 bases removed from V and 1 base from J, the gap between germline ends came to 7 bases. Germline CDR1 is SNHLY and CDR2 is FYNNEI.

The sequence was obtained from a woman aged 45-60 years who had recovered from COVID-19. This chain joins TRBV2 and TRBJ1-1; D ambiguous. The sequenced sample was PBMCs or T cells enriched from blood (not recorded which). In DNA form, the CDR3 reads TGTGCCAGCAGTGCGAGGGAGAACACTGAAGCTTTCTTT. This sequence encodes CASSARENTEAFF.